Each of the 30 T cell receptor beta chains below was sequenced from the same sample in a study of blood T cell repertoires in COVID-19. The table came from immunoSEQ multiplex PCR; TCRdb's copy has only in-frame clones and leaves some out. Of fewer than 350,000 clones in the sample, around 90% are singletons; the top ten hold 9% to 9.5%. The sample consisted of peripheral blood. These TCRs come from a man aged 18 to 30 with active or convalescent COVID-19.

This clone appeared a single time. The chain links TRBV13 to TRBJ1-1; 8 bases agree with TRBD1. Looked up from germline, CDR1 is PRHDT and CDR2 is FYEKMQ (reference sequence). The CDR3 totals 15 residues. V lost 3 bases to trimming and J lost 2 bases; unmatched junction nucleotides: 5. The CDR3 nucleotides read TGTGCCAGCAGCTTGGGCCAGGGGGCCAACACTGAAGCTTTCTTT. Its protein is CASSLGQGANTEAFF.

The chain combines TRBV7-9 with TRBJ1-3, with 8 bases matching TRBD1. Germline values: CDR1 SEHNR, CDR2 FQNEAQ (reference sequence). CDR3 length equals 17 residues. V shed 2 bases, J shed 4 bases, and the junction held 10 bases outside the gene matches. CDR3 bases: TGTGCCAGCAGCTTATATTCTTCAGGGGGCGCGGGAAACACCATATATTTT. Translation gives CASSLYSSGGAGNTIYF.

The rearrangement joins TRBV19 to TRBJ1-3; D gene unclear. The CDR3 extends over 15 amino acids. Germline lookup yields CDR1 LNHDA and CDR2 SQIVND (reference sequence). The V gene lost 9 bases and the J gene lost 1 base, with 16 bases spanning the gap. CDR3 nucleotide sequence: TGTGCCAGCCTGGGGTTGAGGGATTCTGGAAACACCATATATTTT. Translating it yields CASLGLRDSGNTIYF.

J is TRBJ1-1 and V is TRBV19; D gene uncertain. CDR1 is LNHDA, CDR2 SQIVND, per germline (reference sequence). V lost 4 bases and J 5 bases, leaving 20 bases between the germline ends. This CDR3 spans 16 amino acids. CDR3 nucleotides: TGTGCCAGTAGTACGTTCAGACCGGGGAGGAGGACTGAAGCTTTCTTT. Its translation: CASSTFRPGRRTEAFF.

This chain joins TRBV27 and TRBJ1-6; D is undetermined. This CDR3 has 13 residues. CDR1 and CDR2 (germline): MNHEY, SMNVEV (reference sequence). Deletions cut 3 bases from V and 11 bases from J, with 11 bases between. CDR3 in DNA: TGTGCCAGCAGTTTTGATGGGAGGGCACCCCTCCACTTT. Its translation: CASSFDGRAPLHF.

There are a few counts of this clone. The chain recombines TRBV5-1 with TRBJ1-2, with D hard to call. The CDR3 loop spans 14 amino acids. V was trimmed by 5 bases and J by 0 bases, leaving 11 bases between them. Germline V lookup: CDR1 SGHRS, CDR2 YFSETQ. In DNA form, the CDR3 reads TGCGCCAGCAGGGCAGGAACAACTAACTATGGCTACACCTTC. It is translated as CASRAGTTNYGYTF.

The table lists this clone with a count of one. The CDR3 sequence is CASSLAGQGGTGELFF. The CDR3 DNA sequence: TGTGCCAGCAGCTTGGCAGGACAGGGTGGCACCGGGGAGCTGTTTTTT. The rearrangement links TRBV5-4 to TRBJ2-2; 8 bases are a match to TRBD1. The CDR3 is made up of 16 amino acids. Germline V gene sequence: CDR1 SGHNT, CDR2 YYREEE (reference sequence). V lost 0 bases, J lost 4 bases, and 5 bases stayed unmatched.

The genes are TRBV27 and TRBJ1-2; D is perhaps TRBD1 (6 bases). Germline lookup yields CDR1 MNHEY and CDR2 SMNVEV (reference sequence). The V gene lost 8 bases and the J gene lost 8 bases, with 21 bases spanning the gap. This CDR3 region has 14 residues. The CDR3 is CASCPRGGTRGYTF. The CDR3 bases are TGTGCCAGCTGTCCGAGGGGGGGGACGCGCGGCTACACCTTC.

The chain combines TRBV9 with TRBJ2-2; 7 bases fit TRBD2. The CDR3 extends over 14 amino acids. Germline lookup yields CDR1 SGDLS and CDR2 YYNGEE. V dropped 3 bases and J dropped 4; count of bases not matched to a gene: 3. The CDR3 protein is CASSGGGGTGELFF. CDR3 nucleotides: TGTGCCAGCAGCGGCGGGGGTGGCACCGGGGAGCTGTTTTTT. Based on the CDR3 plus reference TRBV9 and TRBJ2-2, the full variable domain is DSGVTQTPKHLITATGQRVTLRCSPRSGDLSVYWYQQSLDQGLQFLIQYYNGEERAKGNILERFSAQQFPDLHSELNLSSLELGDSALYFCASSGGGGTGELFFGEGSRLTVL.

This clone was seen a single time. The rearrangement joins TRBV5-1 to TRBJ2-1; TRBD2 aligns across 10 bases. Losses at the gene ends were 4 bases for V and 3 bases for J; bases not matched to a gene: 7. The CDR3 length is 16 residues. Per the germline V gene, CDR1 is SGHRS and CDR2 is YFSETQ. The CDR3 loop reads CASSPLAGDLYNEQFF. The CDR3 DNA reads TGCGCCAGCAGCCCTCTAGCGGGGGACCTCTACAATGAGCAGTTCTTC.

This rearrangement joins TRBV11-2 to TRBJ1-2, with 9 nucleotides matching TRBD1. V was clipped by 0 bases and J by 4 bases; unmatched bases: 9. The CDR3 covers 17 residues. Germline V gene data show CDR1 as SGHAT and CDR2 as FQNNGV. DNA of the CDR3: TGTGCCAGCAGCTTAGATCGGTGGGGACAGGGTGGCTATGGCTACACCTTC. This gives the protein CASSLDRWGQGGYGYTF.

The chain combines TRBV18 with TRBJ1-5; 9 bases line up with TRBD1. The germline CDR1 and CDR2 sequences are KGHSH and LQKENI. The CDR3 totals 17 residues. V dropped 0 bases and J dropped 3; count of bases not matched to a gene: 6. CDR3 nucleotide sequence: TGTGCCAGCTCACCACCTCCGGACAGGGGTCCCAATCAGCCCCAGCATTTT. Translating it yields CASSPPPDRGPNQPQHF.

This clone has ten or more counts. The chain combines TRBV3-1 (or the pseudogene TRBV3-2) with TRBJ2-3, with 7 bases aligning to TRBD2. The germline gives CDR1 LGHDT, CDR2 YNNKEL (reference sequence). This CDR3 has 14 residues. The J segment lost 1 base and the V segment lost 4 bases, leaving 2 bases of the junction unmatched. CDR3: CASSPSGGTDTQYF. Here the CDR3 DNA reads TGTGCCAGCAGCCCAAGCGGGGGCACAGATACGCAGTATTTT.

V is TRBV19 and J is TRBJ1-1; tentatively, D is TRBD1 (6 bases). V was pared by 4 bases and J by 5 bases, with 11 bases between. This CDR3 is 13 amino acids long. Germline CDR1 reads LNHDA; CDR2 reads SQIVND (reference sequence). CDR3 region: CASSTTGLTEAFF. In DNA, the CDR3 is TGTGCCAGTAGTACTACAGGGTTAACTGAAGCTTTCTTT.

The chain uses TRBV6-5 and TRBJ2-3, with TRBD1 matching over 7 bases. The ends lost 6 bases at V and 2 bases at J; junction bases unmatched: 8. The CDR3 extends over 15 amino acids. CDR1 and CDR2 (germline): MNHEY, SVGAGI. The CDR3 spells CASRTWTGLTDTQYF. The CDR3 coding sequence is TGTGCCAGCAGAACATGGACAGGTCTCACAGATACGCAGTATTTT.

The chain couples TRBV28 to TRBJ1-2; 10 nucleotides align to TRBD1. Germline CDR1 and CDR2: MDHEN and SYDVKM. The CDR3 spans 14 residues. Unmatched junction bases numbered 8, after V lost 5 bases and J lost 8 bases. CDR3 coding DNA: TGTGCCAGCAGTCCGAGGGACAGGGGTTACGGCTACACCTTC. Translating gives CASSPRDRGYGYTF.

V and J are TRBV12-3 or TRBV12-4 and TRBJ1-2; possibly TRBD1 for D (6 bases). This CDR3 has 13 residues. V lost 6 bases and J lost 7, with 15 bases in between. The CDR3 spells CASRTEGVGGYTF. CDR3 sequence (DNA): TGTGCCAGCAGGACCGAGGGGGTGGGTGGCTACACCTTC.

The DNA of the CDR3 is TGTGCCAGCAGCCAAGAACGATCCGGGACAGGGTACGAGCAGTACTTC. Encoded protein: CASSQERSGTGYEQYF. The V and J genes are TRBV4-2 and TRBJ2-7; 9 nucleotides agree with TRBD1. Germline V gene lookup returns CDR1 LGHNA and CDR2 YNFKEQ. After removal of 0 bases from V and 4 bases from J, the junction contained 7 bases not matched to a gene. The CDR3 has 16 amino acids.

This clone has only a few counts. This sequence joins TRBV5-6 and TRBJ2-5, with TRBD2 matching over 10 bases. Germline V CDR1 and CDR2: SGHDT, YYEEEE. The CDR3 has 14 residues. The V segment lost 2 bases and the J segment 6 bases; nucleotides outside the gene matches: 4. The CDR3 nucleotides read TGTGCCAGCAGCTTTGGGACTAGCGTACAGACCCAGTACTTC. Translation gives CASSFGTSVQTQYF.

The chain couples TRBV13 to TRBJ2-5, with TRBD1 identical over 10 bases. V lost 6 bases to trimming and J lost 5 bases; unmatched junction nucleotides: 9. The CDR3 has 15 amino acids. Germline loops: CDR1 PRHDT, CDR2 FYEKMQ (reference sequence). The CDR3 bases are TGTGCCAGCAGGTCCGGGACAGGGGTGGTTGAGACCCAGTACTTC. It yields the protein CASRSGTGVVETQYF.

The chain links TRBV15 to TRBJ2-2, with D perhaps TRBD1 (6 bases). This CDR3 is built from 15 residues. V lost 5 bases and J 1 base, leaving 11 bases between the germline ends. CDR1 LNHNV and CDR2 YYDKDF come from the germline V gene (reference sequence). CDR3 coding DNA: TGTGCCACCAGCGTGACGGGACAGAACACCGGGGAGCTGTTTTTT. Its translation is CATSVTGQNTGELFF.

J is TRBJ2-1 and V is TRBV24-1, with D maybe TRBD2 (5 bases). Looked up from germline, CDR1 is KGHDR and CDR2 is SFDVKD. The V gene lost 5 bases and the J gene lost 7 bases, with 5 bases spanning the gap. This CDR3 comprises 11 residues. CDR3 amino acids: CATSAGNEQFF. CDR3 bases: TGTGCCACCAGTGCGGGGAATGAGCAGTTCTTC.

This clone showed up just once. The rearrangement links TRBV10-2 to TRBJ2-1; D possibly corresponds to TRBD2 (5 bases). With 8 bases removed from V and 3 bases from J, the gap between germline ends came to 11 bases. CDR1 is WSHSY, CDR2 SAAADI, per germline. The CDR3 is 13 residues long. CDR3 in DNA: TGCGCCAGCCACGGGAATATCTACAATGAGCAGTTCTTC. It translates to CASHGNIYNEQFF.

This chain connects TRBV3-1 (or the pseudogene TRBV3-2) to TRBJ2-7; 13 positions match TRBD2. Germline loops: CDR1 LGHDT, CDR2 YNNKEL (reference sequence). Trimming removed 3 bases from V and 2 bases from J; junction bases left unmatched: 13. This CDR3 has 19 residues. The chain's CDR3 is CASSQSPKTSGGSTYEQYF. In nucleotides, the CDR3 is TGTGCCAGCAGCCAGTCACCGAAGACTAGCGGGGGGTCAACCTACGAGCAGTACTTC.

This sequence joins TRBV12-3 or TRBV12-4 and TRBJ1-2; D is unclear. This CDR3 spans 12 amino acids. Trimming took off 6 bases at V and 1 base at J, with 6 bases between the two ends. CDR3 sequence reads: CASRGVNYGYTF. Here the CDR3 DNA reads TGTGCCAGCAGGGGAGTTAACTATGGCTACACCTTC.

The chain has TRBV6-2 or TRBV6-3 and TRBJ2-7; D perhaps matches TRBD1 (6 bases). The CDR3 runs 14 residues. Germline assignment: CDR1 MNHEY and CDR2 SVGEGT. V was pared by 6 bases and J by 4 bases, with 16 bases between. CDR3 amino acids: CASSPVQGRYEQYF. CDR3 sequence (DNA): TGTGCCAGCAGCCCTGTCCAGGGGCGATACGAGCAGTACTTC.

The chain carries TRBV12-5 and TRBJ1-5, with TRBD1 matching 7 bases. V lost 2 bases, J lost 9 bases, and 10 bases stayed unmatched. Germline CDR1 is LGHNT and CDR2 is FRNRAP. This CDR3 spans 15 amino acids. DNA for the CDR3: TGTGCTAGTGGTTTGAGTTCCAGCCAGGGGGGGCCCCAGCATTTT. Translation: CASGLSSSQGGPQHF.

The rearrangement joins TRBV9 to TRBJ2-6; 7 bases align to TRBD1. In germline, CDR1 is SGDLS, CDR2 YYNGEE. V lost 3 bases to trimming and J lost 2 bases; unmatched junction nucleotides: 2. This CDR3 is built from 15 residues. CDR3 sequence (DNA): TGTGCCAGCAGCGGGGACAGACCTGGGGCCAACGTCCTGACTTTC. This sequence encodes CASSGDRPGANVLTF.

V and J are TRBV6-5 and TRBJ1-1, with TRBD1 matching 9 bases. The CDR3 is 12 residues long. The V gene's germline CDR1 is MNHEY and CDR2 SVGAGI. Losses at the gene ends were 8 bases for V and 5 bases for J; bases not matched to a gene: 3. The CDR3 sequence is CASYRGRTEAFF. CDR3 coding DNA: TGTGCCAGCTACAGGGGGCGTACTGAAGCTTTCTTT.

The chain employs TRBV9 and TRBJ2-1; 12 bases line up with TRBD1. The CDR3 length is 19 residues. Germline loops: CDR1 SGDLS, CDR2 YYNGEE. The V and J ends lost 3 bases and 0 bases, in that order; junction bases with no gene match: 10. CDR3 sequence reads: CASSGTGTGGPNSYNEQFF. The CDR3 bases are TGTGCCAGCAGCGGAACCGGGACAGGGGGCCCTAACTCCTACAATGAGCAGTTCTTC.